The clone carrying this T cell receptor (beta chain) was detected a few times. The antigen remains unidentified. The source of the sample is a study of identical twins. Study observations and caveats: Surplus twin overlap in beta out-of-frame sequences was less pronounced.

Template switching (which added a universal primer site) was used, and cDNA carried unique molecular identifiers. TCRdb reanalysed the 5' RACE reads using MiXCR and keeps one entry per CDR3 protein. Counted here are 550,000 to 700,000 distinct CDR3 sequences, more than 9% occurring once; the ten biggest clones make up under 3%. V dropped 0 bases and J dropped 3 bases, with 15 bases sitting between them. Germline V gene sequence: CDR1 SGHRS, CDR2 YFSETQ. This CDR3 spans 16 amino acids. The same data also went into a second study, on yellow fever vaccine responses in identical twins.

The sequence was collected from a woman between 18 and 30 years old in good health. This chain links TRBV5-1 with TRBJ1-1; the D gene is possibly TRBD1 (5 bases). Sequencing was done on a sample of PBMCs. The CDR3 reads CASSLAVRGGDTEAFF. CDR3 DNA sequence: TGCGCCAGCAGCTTGGCCGTAAGGGGTGGGGACACTGAAGCTTTCTTT.